These T cell receptor beta chains were read from a single sample in a study of tumor-infiltrating lymphocytes in primary liver carcinoma. TCRdb fed the multiplex PCR reads into MiXCR, producing one record per CDR3 protein. The sample consists of about 130,000 distinct CDR3 sequences, 60% to 80% of them appearing once. Sequencing input: liver tumor tissue from sampling region 3. These receptors originate from a woman aged 60 to 75 with primary liver carcinoma and hepatitis B virus infection. CDR3s include the opening cysteine and the closing phenylalanine or tryptophan. Each record gives: J gene, clone size, D gene, V gene, CDR3 protein, CDR3 DNA. A D gene is named only where the DNA matches it firmly. For some rows the clone size is stated as once, few or many, or as a class when expanded; others skip it.

J: TRBJ2-5
size: few
D: TRBD2
V: TRBV29-1
CDR3: CSGRGGTQYF
DNA: TGCAGCGGGCGGGGGGGGACCCAGTACTTC

J: TRBJ2-3
size: many
D: .
V: TRBV10-2
CDR3: CASSEGFGTDTQYF
DNA: TGCGCCAGCAGTGAGGGTTTCGGCACAGATACGCAGTATTTT

J: TRBJ1-5
size: few
D: TRBD1
V: TRBV28
CDR3: CASSIWDRGFPDNQPQHF
DNA: TGTGCCAGCAGTATTTGGGACAGGGGATTCCCCGACAATCAGCCCCAGCATTTT

J: TRBJ2-1
size: few
D: TRBD2
V: TRBV7-9
CDR3: CASSWIAGAYEQFF
DNA: TGTGCCAGCAGCTGGATAGCGGGAGCATATGAGCAGTTCTTC

J: TRBJ2-3
size: .
D: TRBD2
V: TRBV11-2
CDR3: CASSLFLGTSGSTEYF
DNA: TGCGCCAGCAGCTTATTTCTGGGGACTAGCGGGAGTACGGAGTATTTT

J: TRBJ1-1
size: once
D: .
V: TRBV5-1
CDR3: CASSLLGTGTEAFF
DNA: TGCGCCAGCAGCTTGTTGGGTACGGGGACTGAAGCTTTCTTT

J: TRBJ2-2
size: .
D: .
V: TRBV20-1
CDR3: CSGSGTPAGELFF
DNA: TGCAGTGGTTCGGGGACCCCAGCCGGGGAGCTGTTTTTT

J: TRBJ1-1
size: .
D: .
V: TRBV5-1
CDR3: CASSNQDKNTEAFF
DNA: TGCGCCAGCAGCAACCAGGACAAGAACACTGAAGCTTTCTTT

J: TRBJ2-3
size: .
D: TRBD2
V: TRBV10-3
CDR3: CAISSTSGSADTQYF
DNA: TGTGCCATCAGTTCGACTAGCGGGAGTGCAGATACGCAGTATTTT

J: TRBJ2-1
size: few
D: .
V: TRBV19
CDR3: CASGPRSQLIYNEQFF
DNA: TGTGCCAGTGGTCCCAGGAGCCAACTTATTTACAATGAGCAGTTCTTC

J: TRBJ1-2
size: .
D: .
V: TRBV29-1
CDR3: CSVDKEKAGGSYGCTF
DNA: TGCAGCGTTGACAAAGAGAAGGCAGGAGGTTCCTATGGCTGCACCTTC

J: TRBJ2-7
size: many
D: TRBD1
V: TRBV29-1
CDR3: CSVESGQGRYEQYF
DNA: TGCAGCGTTGAATCCGGACAGGGGAGGTACGAGCAGTACTTC

J: TRBJ2-7
size: .
D: .
V: TRBV28
CDR3: CASSFQGFEQYF
DNA: TGTGCCAGCAGTTTTCAGGGGTTCGAGCAGTACTTC

J: TRBJ2-1
size: .
D: TRBD2
V: TRBV11-3
CDR3: CTCSLGQGGRAGYNERFF
DNA: TGTACCTGCAGCTTAGGTCAAGGCGGGAGGGCCGGCTACAATGAGCGGTTCTTC

J: TRBJ2-1
size: once
D: .
V: TRBV5-1
CDR3: CASTPEVGVSNEHFF
DNA: TGCGCCAGCACCCCGGAGGTGGGAGTTTCCAATGAGCACTTCTTC

J: TRBJ2-7
size: .
D: .
V: TRBV19
CDR3: CASSVGRGQRKQYF
DNA: TGTGCCAGTAGTGTTGGTCGAGGACAAAGGAAACAGTACTTC

J: TRBJ2-1
size: .
D: .
V: TRBV21-1
CDR3: CASTGTSPLPDNEQFF
DNA: TGTGCCAGCACGGGGACTAGTCCACTCCCGGACAATGAGCAGTTCTTC

J: TRBJ2-2
size: .
D: .
V: TRBV11-2
CDR3: CASSALMARELFF
DNA: TGTGCCAGCAGTGCCCTTATGGCCCGGGAGCTGTTTTTT

J: TRBJ2-1
size: .
D: .
V: TRBV2
CDR3: CASSWGDISFF
DNA: TGTGCCAGCAGCTGGGGAGACATCTCGTTCTTC

J: TRBJ2-7
size: .
D: TRBD2
V: TRBV4-1
CDR3: CASSQEGRDYEQNF
DNA: TGCGCCAGCAGTCAAGAGGGCAGGGACTACGAGCAGAACTTC

J: TRBJ1-1
size: .
D: .
V: TRBV4-1
CDR3: CASSQGGLGSAEAFF
DNA: TGCGCAAGCAGCCAAGGGGGGCTGGGTTCCGCTGAAGCTTTCTTT

J: TRBJ1-3
size: .
D: .
V: TRBV7-9
CDR3: CTSSQDVSSGNTIYF
DNA: TGTACCAGCAGCCAAGACGTTAGCTCTGGAAACACCATATATTTT

J: TRBJ2-2
size: .
D: .
V: TRBV11-2
CDR3: CANSLDRAGELFF
DNA: TGTGCCAACAGCTTAGATAGGGCTGGGGAACTGTTTTTT

J: TRBJ1-5
size: .
D: .
V: TRBV24-1
CDR3: CATSRGSNQPQHF
DNA: TGTGCCACCAGTCGGGGGAGCAATCAGCCCCAGCATTTT

J: TRBJ2-1
size: .
D: TRBD2
V: TRBV11-2
CDR3: CTSSLESGSMSDQFF
DNA: TGTACCAGCAGCTTAGAGAGCGGGAGTATGAGTGATCAGTTCTTC

J: TRBJ2-2
size: many
D: .
V: TRBV12-3/TRBV12-4
CDR3: CASTKRKTSTGELFF
DNA: TGTGCCAGCACCAAAAGGAAAACCTCCACCGGGGAGCTGTTTTTT

J: TRBJ2-5
size: once
D: TRBD2
V: TRBV29-1
CDR3: CSTKTSGQQETQYF
DNA: TGCAGCACTAAGACTAGCGGGCAGCAAGAGACCCAGTACTTC

J: TRBJ2-3
size: many
D: .
V: TRBV11-3
CDR3: CASSLVSGDFPDTQYF
DNA: TGTGCCAGCAGCTTAGTTAGCGGAGATTTCCCAGATACGCAGTATTTT